This T cell receptor beta chain is from a study of T-cell memory formation after mild COVID-19. General study results and limits: Pre-infection memory showed some responding clones, and this suggested that cross-reactive memory joined. The main location of contracting CD4+ clones was CM and EM, and that of contracting CD8+ clones was EMRA.

The CDR3 has 15 residues. CDR1 is SGHRS and CDR2 is YFSETQ in the germline V gene. With 7 bases removed from V and 3 bases from J, the gap between germline ends came to 18 bases. Worth noting for this clonotype: Its antigen is not known.

TCRdb reanalysed the 5' RACE reads using MiXCR and keeps one entry per CDR3 protein. Of hundreds of thousands of distinct CDR3 sequences listed, less than 25% are singletons. This clonotype was sampled from an adult woman who had mild COVID-19 (a few samples of this study predate the infection). Cell type and time point are not known. The sequencing sample was made of PBMCs or a T cell subset sorted from them (not recorded which). The rearrangement links TRBV5-1 to TRBJ2-3; TRBD1 might be the D (5 bases). This CDR3 reads CASALDRGRTDTQYF. The CDR3 nucleotides are TGCGCCAGCGCTTTAGATAGGGGTCGGACAGATACGCAGTATTTT.